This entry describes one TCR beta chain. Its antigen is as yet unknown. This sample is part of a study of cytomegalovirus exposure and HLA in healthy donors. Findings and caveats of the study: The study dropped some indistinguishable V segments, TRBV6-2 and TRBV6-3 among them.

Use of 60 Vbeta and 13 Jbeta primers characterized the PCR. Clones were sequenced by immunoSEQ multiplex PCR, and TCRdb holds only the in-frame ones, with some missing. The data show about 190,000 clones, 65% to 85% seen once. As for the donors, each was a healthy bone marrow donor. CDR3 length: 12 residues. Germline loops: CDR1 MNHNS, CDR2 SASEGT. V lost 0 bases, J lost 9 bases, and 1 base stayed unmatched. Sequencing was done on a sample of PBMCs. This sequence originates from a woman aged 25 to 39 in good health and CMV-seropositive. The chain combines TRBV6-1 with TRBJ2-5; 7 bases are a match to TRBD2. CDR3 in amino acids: CASSEAGGAQYF. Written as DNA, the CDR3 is TGTGCCAGCAGTGAAGCTGGGGGGGCCCAGTACTTC.